These T cell receptor beta chains were read from a single sample in a study of blood T cell repertoires in COVID-19. Method: immunoSEQ multiplex PCR; TCRdb's copy keeps in-frame clones and lacks some. The sample contains some 74,000 clones, about 72% of which appear only once. Input material: peripheral blood. Source of these receptors: a man between 65 and 85 years old with active or convalescent COVID-19. Each CDR3 is given with its conserved first and last residue. Fields, in order: V gene, clone size, J gene, D gene, CDR3 protein, CDR3 DNA. D genes are given only for firm matches. Clone size is stated in some rows and not others, as once, few, many or a class when expanded.

V: TRBV2; size: NA; J: TRBJ1-5; D: NA; CDR3: CASSDSRPPGFRQPQHF; DNA: TGTGCCAGCAGTGATTCTCGCCCACCCGGGTTCCGGCAGCCCCAGCATTTT
V: TRBV6-1; size: NA; J: TRBJ1-2; D: NA; CDR3: CASSEQGTLYGYTF; DNA: TGTGCCAGCAGTGAACAAGGGACACTTTATGGCTACACCTTC
V: TRBV7-3; size: NA; J: TRBJ2-3; D: TRBD2; CDR3: CASSAGLADSDTQYF; DNA: TGTGCCAGCAGCGCCGGACTAGCGGATTCAGATACGCAGTATTTT
V: TRBV3-1/TRBV3-2; size: NA; J: TRBJ1-1; D: NA; CDR3: CASSQAARQRDTEAFF; DNA: TGTGCCAGCAGCCAAGCAGCCCGACAGCGGGACACTGAAGCTTTCTTT
V: TRBV27; size: NA; J: TRBJ1-1; D: TRBD1; CDR3: CASSPRTGGGYTEAFF; DNA: TGTGCCAGCAGTCCCAGGACAGGGGGAGGATACACTGAAGCTTTCTTT
V: TRBV18; size: NA; J: TRBJ2-7; D: NA; CDR3: CASSTGNGYEQYF; DNA: TGTGCCAGCTCCACAGGGAACGGATACGAGCAGTACTTC
V: TRBV30; size: NA; J: TRBJ1-2; D: TRBD1; CDR3: CAWARGVYGYTF; DNA: TGTGCCTGGGCCAGGGGGGTATATGGCTACACCTTC
V: TRBV6-5; size: once; J: TRBJ2-2; D: NA; CDR3: CASSSLDSGNTGELFF; DNA: TGTGCCAGCAGTTCCCTGGACAGTGGTAACACCGGGGAGCTGTTTTTT
V: TRBV6-8; size: NA; J: TRBJ1-1; D: NA; CDR3: CASSQRRVGVTEAFF; DNA: TGTGCCAGCAGTCAACGGAGGGTTGGTGTCACTGAAGCTTTCTTT
V: TRBV29-1; size: NA; J: TRBJ2-7; D: TRBD1; CDR3: CSVAGQGLYEQYF; DNA: TGCAGCGTTGCGGGACAGGGACTGTACGAGCAGTACTTC
V: TRBV27; size: NA; J: TRBJ2-1; D: NA; CDR3: CASRSQGHEQFF; DNA: TGTGCCAGCAGATCACAGGGACATGAGCAGTTCTTC
V: TRBV9; size: NA; J: TRBJ1-4; D: NA; CDR3: CASSAGLTNEKLFF; DNA: TGTGCCAGCAGTGCAGGACTAACTAATGAAAAACTGTTTTTT
V: TRBV18; size: NA; J: TRBJ1-1; D: NA; CDR3: CASSQRQAQGTEAFF; DNA: TGTGCCAGCTCACAACGTCAGGCCCAGGGAACTGAAGCTTTCTTT
V: TRBV5-1; size: once; J: TRBJ1-6; D: NA; CDR3: CASYEGNSPLHF; DNA: TGCGCCAGTTACGAGGGAAATTCACCCCTCCACTTT
V: TRBV20-1; size: NA; J: TRBJ2-5; D: TRBD2; CDR3: CSASRRGDQETQYF; DNA: TGCAGTGCTAGTAGGCGGGGGGATCAAGAGACCCAGTACTTC
V: TRBV19; size: NA; J: TRBJ2-1; D: TRBD1; CDR3: CASDRGSYNEQFF; DNA: TGTGCCAGCGACAGGGGGTCTTACAATGAGCAGTTCTTC
V: TRBV28; size: once; J: TRBJ2-5; D: TRBD2; CDR3: CASSFDARGGRETQYF; DNA: TGTGCCAGCAGTTTTGACGCGCGGGGGGGCCGCGAGACCCAGTACTTC
V: TRBV10-1; size: NA; J: TRBJ1-2; D: NA; CDR3: CASSESRLGSPYYGYTF; DNA: TGCGCCAGCAGTGAGTCTCGACTTGGGAGCCCATACTATGGCTACACCTTC
V: TRBV5-1; size: NA; J: TRBJ2-1; D: TRBD1; CDR3: CASRTGGDNEQFF; DNA: TGCGCCAGCAGGACAGGGGGGGACAATGAGCAGTTCTTC
V: TRBV19; size: NA; J: TRBJ2-5; D: NA; CDR3: CASGGRETQYF; DNA: TGTGCCAGTGGAGGGCGAGAGACCCAGTACTTC
V: TRBV6-6; size: NA; J: TRBJ1-1; D: TRBD1; CDR3: CASSPGQGVVTEAFF; DNA: TGTGCCAGCAGCCCGGGACAGGGAGTTGTAACTGAAGCTTTCTTT
V: TRBV6-1; size: NA; J: TRBJ1-5; D: NA; CDR3: CASSETAGSNQPQHF; DNA: TGTGCCAGCAGTGAGACAGCCGGGAGCAATCAGCCCCAGCATTTT
V: TRBV5-1; size: NA; J: TRBJ2-3; D: TRBD2; CDR3: CASSLALSGGAGDTQYF; DNA: TGCGCCAGCAGCTTGGCCCTCAGCGGGGGGGCCGGAGATACGCAGTATTTT
V: TRBV7-2; size: NA; J: TRBJ2-3; D: TRBD2; CDR3: CASSPMGLAATDTQYF; DNA: TGTGCCAGCAGCCCCATGGGACTAGCGGCCACAGATACGCAGTATTTT
V: TRBV7-7; size: NA; J: TRBJ2-5; D: TRBD2; CDR3: CALGTSGDWRETQYF; DNA: TGTGCTCTGGGGACTAGCGGGGATTGGAGAGAGACCCAGTACTTC
V: TRBV10-3; size: NA; J: TRBJ2-3; D: NA; CDR3: CAISETGSLTDTQYF; DNA: TGTGCCATCAGTGAGACGGGGTCCCTCACAGATACGCAGTATTTT
V: TRBV28; size: NA; J: TRBJ2-5; D: TRBD2; CDR3: CASRKAGLETQYF; DNA: TGTGCCAGCCGGAAAGCGGGGTTAGAGACCCAGTACTTC
V: TRBV6-1; size: NA; J: TRBJ2-7; D: NA; CDR3: CASSVSLQTGRYYEQYF; DNA: TGTGCCAGCAGTGTAAGCCTCCAGACAGGGAGGTACTACGAGCAGTACTTC
V: TRBV28; size: NA; J: TRBJ1-5; D: NA; CDR3: CASKSRENQPQHF; DNA: TGTGCCAGCAAAAGCCGGGAAAATCAGCCCCAGCATTTT
V: TRBV13; size: once; J: TRBJ1-4; D: TRBD1; CDR3: CASSWRTGGFNEKLFF; DNA: TGTGCCAGCAGCTGGCGGACAGGCGGCTTTAATGAAAAACTGTTTTTT
V: TRBV30; size: few; J: TRBJ2-1; D: TRBD2; CDR3: CAWRGGGYNEQFF; DNA: TGTGCCTGGAGAGGCGGGGGGTACAATGAGCAGTTCTTC
V: TRBV28; size: NA; J: TRBJ2-7; D: NA; CDR3: CASSSGQSYEQYF; DNA: TGTGCCAGCAGTTCAGGACAGTCCTACGAGCAGTACTTC
V: TRBV9; size: NA; J: TRBJ1-2; D: NA; CDR3: CASTPSPQVTSYGYTF; DNA: TGTGCCAGCACCCCATCCCCCCAAGTAACTTCCTATGGCTACACCTTC
V: TRBV7-8; size: NA; J: TRBJ1-5; D: NA; CDR3: CASSITADQPQHF; DNA: TGTGCCAGCAGCATAACAGCTGATCAGCCCCAGCATTTT
V: TRBV10-1; size: once; J: TRBJ2-4; D: NA; CDR3: CASSESSGHSLSIQYF; DNA: TGCGCCAGCAGTGAATCCTCGGGACATTCTTTATCCATTCAGTACTTC